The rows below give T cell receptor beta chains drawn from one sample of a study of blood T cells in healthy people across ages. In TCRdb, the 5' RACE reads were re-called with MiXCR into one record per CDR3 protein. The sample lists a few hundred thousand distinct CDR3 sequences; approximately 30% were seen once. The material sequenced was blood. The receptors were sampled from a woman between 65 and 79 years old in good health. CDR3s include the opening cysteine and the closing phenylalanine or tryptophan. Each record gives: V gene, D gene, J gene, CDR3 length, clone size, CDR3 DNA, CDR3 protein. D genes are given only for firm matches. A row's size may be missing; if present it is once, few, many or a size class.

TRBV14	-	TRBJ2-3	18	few	TGTGCCAGCAGCCAAGATCCCTGGTCGTACAGGAGCACAGATACGCAGTATTTT	CASSQDPWSYRSTDTQYF
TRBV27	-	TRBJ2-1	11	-	TGTGCCAGCAGGGGACACGTTGAGCAGTTCTTC	CASRGHVEQFF
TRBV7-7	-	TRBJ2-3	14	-	TGTGCCAGCAGCGTTACAGGGAACACAGATACGCAGTATTTT	CASSVTGNTDTQYF
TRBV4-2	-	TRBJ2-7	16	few	TGTGCCAGCAGCCAAGAGGTACGGGGCTTTCGTTACGAGCAGTACTTC	CASSQEVRGFRYEQYF
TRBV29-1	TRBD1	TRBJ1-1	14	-	TGCAGCGTTTTAAGACAGGGGGTGCACACTGAAGCTTTCTTT	CSVLRQGVHTEAFF
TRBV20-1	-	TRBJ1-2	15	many	TGCAGTGCTTCTTCCCTACGACGGGACGGCTATGGCTACACCTTC	CSASSLRRDGYGYTF
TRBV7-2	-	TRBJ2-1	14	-	TGTGCCAGCAGCTTTGGTCCGATTAGGGATGAGCAGTTCTTC	CASSFGPIRDEQFF
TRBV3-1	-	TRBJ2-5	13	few	TGTGCCAGCAGCCAAGACCCCGCTGAGACCCAGTACTTC	CASSQDPAETQYF
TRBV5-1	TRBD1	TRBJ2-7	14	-	TGCGCCAGCAGCTTGGTGGGACAGACGTCCGAGCAGTACTTC	CASSLVGQTSEQYF
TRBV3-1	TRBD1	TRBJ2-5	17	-	TGTGCCAGCAGCAAGGACCGGGACAGGGGAACTCAAGAGACCCAGTACTTC	CASSKDRDRGTQETQYF
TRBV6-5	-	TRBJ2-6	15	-	TGTGCCAGCAGTTACTCATGGGGGGGCGACAACGTCCTGACTTTC	CASSYSWGGDNVLTF
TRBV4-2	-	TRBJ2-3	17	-	TGTGCCAGCAGCCCTAATATGGCAGGGGTAGGCACAGATACGCAGTATTTT	CASSPNMAGVGTDTQYF
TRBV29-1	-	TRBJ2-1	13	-	TGCAGCGAAGTTGGCCCCCAATTCAATGAGCAGTTCTTC	CSEVGPQFNEQFF
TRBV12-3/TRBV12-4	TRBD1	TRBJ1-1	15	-	TGTGCCAGCAGTCGGGACAGGGAGGGGAACACTGAAGCTTTCTTT	CASSRDREGNTEAFF
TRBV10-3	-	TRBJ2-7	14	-	TGTGCCATCAGCCTGACAGGAAGCTCCTACGAGCAGTACTTC	CAISLTGSSYEQYF
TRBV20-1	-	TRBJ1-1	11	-	TGCAGTGCTAGGGTCGGGGAGAGAGCTTTCTTT	CSARVGERAFF
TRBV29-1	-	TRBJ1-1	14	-	TGCAGCGTTTCTCTGGGAGGGAGGCACACTGAAGCTTTCTTT	CSVSLGGRHTEAFF
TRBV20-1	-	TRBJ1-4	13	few	TGCAGTGCTAGGGCGGGGGCTGATGAAAAACTGTTTTTT	CSARAGADEKLFF
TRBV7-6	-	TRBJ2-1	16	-	TGTGCCAGCAGCCGCGGTGGAGCGGGCAAATACAATGAGCAGTTCTTC	CASSRGGAGKYNEQFF
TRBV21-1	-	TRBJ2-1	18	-	TGTGCCAGCAGCAAAGAAAACAGACTTTCTCTTTGGGGGACCAAGCAGTTCTTC	CASSKENRLSLWGTKQFF
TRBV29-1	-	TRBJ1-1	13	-	TGCAGCGTAGATGACCGGGCGGGCACTGAAGCTTTCTTT	CSVDDRAGTEAFF
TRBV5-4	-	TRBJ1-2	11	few	TGTGCCAGCAGCGCCGTTGGGAGCTACACCTTC	CASSAVGSYTF
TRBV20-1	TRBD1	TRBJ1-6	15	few	TGCAGTGCTAGCCCACAGGGGGCAGGAGGATCACCCCTCCACTTT	CSASPQGAGGSPLHF
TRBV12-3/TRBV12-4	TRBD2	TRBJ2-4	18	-	TGTGCCAGCAGTCTGGGTACGAGAGCGGGGGCAGCCAAAAACATTCAGTACTTC	CASSLGTRAGAAKNIQYF
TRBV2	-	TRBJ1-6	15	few	TGTGCCAGCCTGCCCCTCGGGGCCAATAATTCACCCCTCCACTTT	CASLPLGANNSPLHF
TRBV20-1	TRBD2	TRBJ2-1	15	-	TGCAGTGCTTGGACTAGCGGGGCCCCCCGCAATGAGCAGTTCTTC	CSAWTSGAPRNEQFF
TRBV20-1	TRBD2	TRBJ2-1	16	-	TGCAGTGCTAGAGTGTCCGCGGGGGGCCACTACAATGAGCAGTTCTTC	CSARVSAGGHYNEQFF
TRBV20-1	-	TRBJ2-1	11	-	TGCAGTGCTAGGGAGCAGGATGAGCAGTTCTTC	CSAREQDEQFF
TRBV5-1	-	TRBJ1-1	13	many	TGTGCCAGCAGCTTAGTAGGGGACACTGAAGCTTTCTTT	CASSLVGDTEAFF
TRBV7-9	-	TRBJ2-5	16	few	TGTGCCAGCAGCTTAGCTAGTCAATCAGGGAGAGAGACCCAGTACTTC	CASSLASQSGRETQYF
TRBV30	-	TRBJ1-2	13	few	TGTGCCTGGGGGCGTAGTGCGGGAGGTGGCTACACCTTC	CAWGRSAGGGYTF
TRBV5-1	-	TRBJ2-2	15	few	TGCGCCAGCAGCCAAGACAACTACATCACCGGGGAGCTGTTTTTT	CASSQDNYITGELFF
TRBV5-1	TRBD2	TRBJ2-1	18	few	TGCGCCAGCAGCTTGACCCCTTTACTAGCGGGGGAGGACAATGAGCAGTTCTTC	CASSLTPLLAGEDNEQFF
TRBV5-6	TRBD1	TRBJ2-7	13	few	TGTGCCAGCAGCCCCCGGGACAGGTATGAGCAGTACTTC	CASSPRDRYEQYF
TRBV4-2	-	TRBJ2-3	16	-	TGTGCCAGCAGCCAAGCGACAGCCACGAAAGGTTATACGCAGTATTTT	CASSQATATKGYTQYF
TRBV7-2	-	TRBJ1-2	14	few	TGTGCCAGCAGCCGCACAGCTTCTAACTATGGCTACACCTTC	CASSRTASNYGYTF
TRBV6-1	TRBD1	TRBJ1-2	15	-	TGTACCAGCAGTGCCGGGACAGGGGGGAACTATGGCTACACCTTC	CTSSAGTGGNYGYTF
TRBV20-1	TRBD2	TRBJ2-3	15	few	TGCAGTGCCTCCCCCGGGACTAGCGGTACAGATACGCAGTATTTT	CSASPGTSGTDTQYF
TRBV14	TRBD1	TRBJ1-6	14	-	TGTGCCAGCAGCCACGGGACAGGGGGTTCACCCCTCCACTTT	CASSHGTGGSPLHF
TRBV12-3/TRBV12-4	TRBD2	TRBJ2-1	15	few	TGTGCCAGCAGTTTTATACCTAGCGGAAGCAATGAGCAGTTCTTC	CASSFIPSGSNEQFF
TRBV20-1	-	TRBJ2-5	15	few	TGCAGTGCTAGAGTCCCTGGAACAGGGAGGGAGACCCAGTACTTC	CSARVPGTGRETQYF
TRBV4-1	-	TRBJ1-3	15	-	TGCGCCAGCAGCCAAATAGGGGGGTATGGAAACACCATATATTTT	CASSQIGGYGNTIYF
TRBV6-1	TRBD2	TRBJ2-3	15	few	TGTGCCAGCGGGACTAGCGGGGGGAGCACAGATACGCAGTATTTT	CASGTSGGSTDTQYF
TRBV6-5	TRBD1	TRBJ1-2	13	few	TGTGCCAGCAGTACCAGGACAGGGGTTGGCTACACCTTC	CASSTRTGVGYTF
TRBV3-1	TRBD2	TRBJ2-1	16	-	TGTGCCAGCAAACGCAGCGGGGGCCACTCCTACAATGAGCAGTTCTTC	CASKRSGGHSYNEQFF
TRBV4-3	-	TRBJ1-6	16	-	TGCGCCAGCAGCCCGTCCTCAGGGACCTATAATTCACCCCTCCACTTT	CASSPSSGTYNSPLHF
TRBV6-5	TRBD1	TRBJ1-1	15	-	TGTGCCAGCAGTAAGACAGGGGCCATGAACACTGAAGCTTTCTTT	CASSKTGAMNTEAFF
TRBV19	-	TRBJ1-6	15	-	TGTGCCAGTAGTATGTCTCGGACAGAAAATTCACCCCTCCACTTT	CASSMSRTENSPLHF
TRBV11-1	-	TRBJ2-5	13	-	TGTGCCAGCAGCAAACTGGACGGGGGTTGGGGGTTCTTC	CASSKLDGGWGFF
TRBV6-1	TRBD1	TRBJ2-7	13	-	TGTGCCACCACGGGACAGCTCTCCTACGAGCAGTACTTC	CATTGQLSYEQYF
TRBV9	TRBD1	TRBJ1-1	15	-	TGTGCCGGCAGCCCACACATTGGGGGGGACAGTGAAGCTTTCTTT	CAGSPHIGGDSEAFF
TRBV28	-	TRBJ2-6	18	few	TGTGCCAGCAGTTTAATCGGACGGGCTAACTCTGGGGCCAACGTCCTGACTTTC	CASSLIGRANSGANVLTF
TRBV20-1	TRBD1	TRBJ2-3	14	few	TGCAGTGCTTTGGGACAGTCGGCCACAGATACGCAGTATTTT	CSALGQSATDTQYF
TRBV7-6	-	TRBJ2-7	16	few	TGTGCCAGCAGCTTAGCATCTAGACCAGTCTCCTACGAGCAGTACTTC	CASSLASRPVSYEQYF
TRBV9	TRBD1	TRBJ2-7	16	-	TGTGCCAGCAGCGTAGGGTCAGGGGGACCATCCTACGAGCAGTACTTC	CASSVGSGGPSYEQYF
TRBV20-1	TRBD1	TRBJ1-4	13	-	TGCAGTGCTGTTGGACAGGGAGGTGAAAAACTGTTTTTT	CSAVGQGGEKLFF
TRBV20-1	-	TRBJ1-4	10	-	TGCAGTGCTAGAGCCGAAAAACTGTTTTTT	CSARAEKLFF
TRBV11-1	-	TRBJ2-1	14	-	TGTGCCAGCAGCTCTGGGACTGGCCGGGCTGAGCAGTTCTTC	CASSSGTGRAEQFF